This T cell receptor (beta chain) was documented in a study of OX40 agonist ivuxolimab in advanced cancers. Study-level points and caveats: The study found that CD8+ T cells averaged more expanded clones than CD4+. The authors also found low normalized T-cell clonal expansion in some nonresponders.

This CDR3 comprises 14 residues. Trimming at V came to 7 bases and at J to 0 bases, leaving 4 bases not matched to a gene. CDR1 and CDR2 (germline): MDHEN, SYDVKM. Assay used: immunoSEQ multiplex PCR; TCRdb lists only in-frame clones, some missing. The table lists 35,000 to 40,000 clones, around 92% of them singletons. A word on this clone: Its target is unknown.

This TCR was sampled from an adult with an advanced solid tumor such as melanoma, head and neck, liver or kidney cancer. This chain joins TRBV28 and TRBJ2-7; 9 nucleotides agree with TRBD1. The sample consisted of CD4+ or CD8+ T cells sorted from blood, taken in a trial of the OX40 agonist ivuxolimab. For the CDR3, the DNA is TGTGCCAGCAAGGGACAGGGATCCTCCTACGAGCAGTACTTC. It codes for CASKGQGSSYEQYF.